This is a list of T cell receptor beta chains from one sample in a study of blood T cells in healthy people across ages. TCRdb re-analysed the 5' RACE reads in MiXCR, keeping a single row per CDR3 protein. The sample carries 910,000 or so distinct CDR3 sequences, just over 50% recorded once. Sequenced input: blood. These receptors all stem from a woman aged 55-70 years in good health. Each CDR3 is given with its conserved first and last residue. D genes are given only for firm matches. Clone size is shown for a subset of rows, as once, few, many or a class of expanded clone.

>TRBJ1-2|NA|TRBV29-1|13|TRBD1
CSSRDRGISGYTF
TGCAGCTCCCGGGACAGGGGGATCAGTGGCTACACCTTC
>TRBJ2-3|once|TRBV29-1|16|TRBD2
CSTTSGLDIFTDTQYF
TGCAGTACGACTAGCGGGCTGGATATCTTCACAGATACGCAGTATTTT
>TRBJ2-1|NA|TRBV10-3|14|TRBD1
CAIMGTGVRGEQFF
TGTGCCATCATGGGGACAGGCGTCAGGGGTGAGCAGTTCTTC
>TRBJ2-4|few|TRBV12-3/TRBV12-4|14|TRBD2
CASSLAGGNGIQYF
TGTGCCAGCAGTTTAGCGGGGGGGAACGGCATTCAGTACTTC
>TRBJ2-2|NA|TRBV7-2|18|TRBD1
CASSIRITGTGRTGELFF
TGTGCCAGCAGCATTAGGATAACCGGGACAGGGAGGACCGGGGAGCTGTTTTTT
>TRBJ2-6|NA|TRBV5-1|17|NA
CASSLAPVGSGANVLTF
TGCGCCAGCAGCTTGGCCCCTGTGGGCTCTGGGGCCAACGTCCTGACTTTC
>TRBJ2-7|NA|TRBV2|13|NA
CASSDGTTYEQYF
TGTGCCAGCAGCGACGGGACAACCTACGAGCAGTACTTC
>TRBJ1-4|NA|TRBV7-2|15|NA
CASSSGARTNEKLFF
TGTGCCAGCAGCTCCGGGGCGCGGACTAATGAAAAACTGTTTTTT
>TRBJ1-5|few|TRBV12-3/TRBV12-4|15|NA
CASSRDQSSNQPQHF
TGTGCCAGCAGCCGGGACCAAAGTAGCAATCAGCCCCAGCATTTT
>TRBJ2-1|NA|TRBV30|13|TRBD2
CAWITTSGGKQFF
TGTGCCTGGATAACCACTAGCGGGGGAAAGCAGTTCTTC
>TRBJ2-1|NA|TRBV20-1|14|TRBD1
CSARGTGRHNEQFF
TGCAGTGCTAGGGGGACAGGGAGACACAATGAGCAGTTCTTC
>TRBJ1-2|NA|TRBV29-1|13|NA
CSVEAQTNYGYTF
TGCAGCGTTGAAGCCCAGACGAACTATGGCTACACCTTC
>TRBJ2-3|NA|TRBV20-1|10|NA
CSVKGFTQYF
TGCAGTGTTAAGGGATTTACGCAGTATTTT
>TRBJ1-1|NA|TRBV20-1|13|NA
CSATTVYSRVAFF
TGCAGTGCTACGACCGTTTACTCCCGGGTAGCTTTCTTT
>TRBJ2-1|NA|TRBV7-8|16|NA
CASASGTPSSYNEQFF
TGTGCCAGCGCCTCGGGGACACCGAGCTCCTACAATGAGCAGTTCTTC
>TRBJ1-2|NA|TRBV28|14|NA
CASINRNHNGGYTF
TGTGCCAGCATCAACCGAAACCACAATGGTGGCTACACCTTC
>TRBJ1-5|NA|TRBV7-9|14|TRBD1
CASSPRQGGEPQHF
TGTGCCAGCAGCCCAAGACAGGGTGGTGAGCCCCAGCATTTT
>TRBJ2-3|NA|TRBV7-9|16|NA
CASSLRAATSTDTQYF
TGTGCCAGCAGCTTACGTGCAGCGACTAGCACAGATACGCAGTATTTT
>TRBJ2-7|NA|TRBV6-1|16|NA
CASSVAGTQLSYEQYF
TGTGCCAGCAGTGTTGCCGGGACACAACTCTCCTACGAGCAGTACTTC
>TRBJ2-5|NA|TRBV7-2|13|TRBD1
CASTDRGSETQYF
TGTGCCAGCACCGACAGGGGGTCGGAGACCCAGTACTTC
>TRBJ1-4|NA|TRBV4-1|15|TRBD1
CASSQGDRDLEKLFF
TGCGCCAGCAGCCAGGGAGACAGGGACCTCGAAAAACTGTTTTTT
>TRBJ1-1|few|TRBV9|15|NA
CASSAGQSTNTEAFF
TGTGCCAGCAGCGCTGGACAGTCAACGAACACTGAAGCTTTCTTT
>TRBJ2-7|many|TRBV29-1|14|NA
CSVENGQGGDEQYF
TGCAGCGTTGAAAATGGGCAGGGAGGTGACGAGCAGTACTTC
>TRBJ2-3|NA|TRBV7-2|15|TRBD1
CASSLVGQVTDTQYF
TGTGCCAGCAGCTTAGTCGGACAGGTCACAGATACGCAGTATTTT
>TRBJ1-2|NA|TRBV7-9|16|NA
CASSFFPQDLLYGYTF
TGTGCCAGCAGCTTCTTCCCGCAGGACTTACTCTATGGCTACACCTTC
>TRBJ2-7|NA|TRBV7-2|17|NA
CASSFRSGSHVGDKQYF
TGTGCCAGCAGCTTTAGGTCCGGGTCGCATGTGGGGGATAAGCAGTACTTC
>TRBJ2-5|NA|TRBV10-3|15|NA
CAISASPGAEETQYF
TGTGCCATCAGTGCCTCCCCGGGGGCCGAAGAGACCCAGTACTTC
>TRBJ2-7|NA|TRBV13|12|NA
CASSGARGEQYF
TGTGCCAGCAGCGGGGCGCGTGGCGAGCAGTACTTC
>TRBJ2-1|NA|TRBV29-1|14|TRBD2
CSVVSGGSYNEQFF
TGCAGCGTTGTTAGCGGGGGCTCCTACAATGAGCAGTTCTTC
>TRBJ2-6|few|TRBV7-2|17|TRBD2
CASSLAPSGAGANVLTF
TGTGCCAGCAGCTTAGCCCCTAGCGGGGCTGGGGCCAACGTCCTGACTTTC
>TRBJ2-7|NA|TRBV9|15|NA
CASSVGPGRYYEQYF
TGTGCCAGCAGCGTAGGGCCAGGCCGTTACTACGAGCAGTACTTC
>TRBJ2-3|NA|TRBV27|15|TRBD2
CASSYGRADTDTQYF
TGTGCCAGCAGTTACGGGAGGGCCGACACAGATACGCAGTATTTT
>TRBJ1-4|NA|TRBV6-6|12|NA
CASSYLGGGLFF
TGTGCCAGCAGTTACTTGGGAGGCGGACTGTTTTTT
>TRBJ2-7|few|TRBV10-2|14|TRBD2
CATGAGVRTYEQYF
TGCGCCACCGGGGCGGGGGTCCGGACCTACGAGCAGTACTTC
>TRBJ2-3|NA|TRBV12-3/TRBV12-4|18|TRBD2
CASSPPGLAGSRTDTQYF
TGTGCCAGCAGTCCTCCCGGACTAGCGGGCTCACGCACAGATACGCAGTATTTT
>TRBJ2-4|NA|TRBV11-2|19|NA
CASSLRGQGSGLAKNIQYF
TGTGCCAGCAGCTTAAGGGGGCAAGGTAGCGGACTAGCCAAAAACATTCAGTACTTC
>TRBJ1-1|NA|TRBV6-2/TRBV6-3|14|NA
CASSYFSRNTEAFF
TGTGCCAGCAGTTACTTCTCCCGGAACACTGAAGCTTTCTTT
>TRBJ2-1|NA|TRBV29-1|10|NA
CSVEWVEQFF
TGCAGCGTCGAGTGGGTTGAGCAGTTCTTC
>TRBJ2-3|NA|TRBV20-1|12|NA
CSAASFTDTQYF
TGCAGTGCCGCTTCTTTCACAGATACGCAGTATTTT
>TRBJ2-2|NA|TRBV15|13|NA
CATSWGNTGELFF
TGTGCCACCAGTTGGGGGAACACCGGGGAGCTGTTTTTT
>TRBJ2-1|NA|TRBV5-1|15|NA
CASSLNYGGYNEQFF
TGCGCCAGCAGCTTGAATTATGGGGGGTACAATGAGCAGTTCTTC
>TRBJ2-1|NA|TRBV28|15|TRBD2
CASSLLLAGVNEQFF
TGTGCCAGCAGTTTACTACTAGCGGGAGTTAATGAGCAGTTCTTC
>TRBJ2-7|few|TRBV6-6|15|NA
CASSYSTGLLYEQYF
TGTGCCAGCAGTTACTCGACCGGCCTGCTATACGAGCAGTACTTC
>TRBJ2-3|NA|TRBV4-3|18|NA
CASSQEDVLGGETDTQYF
TGCGCCAGCAGCCAAGAAGACGTACTAGGAGGAGAGACAGATACGCAGTATTTT
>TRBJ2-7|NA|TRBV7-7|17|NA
CASSLEQTGQFLYEQYF
TGTGCCAGCAGCTTAGAACAAACGGGGCAGTTCCTTTACGAGCAGTACTTC
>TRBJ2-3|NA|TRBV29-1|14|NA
CSVEGDSSADTQYF
TGCAGCGTTGAAGGGGATTCCTCAGCGGATACGCAGTATTTT